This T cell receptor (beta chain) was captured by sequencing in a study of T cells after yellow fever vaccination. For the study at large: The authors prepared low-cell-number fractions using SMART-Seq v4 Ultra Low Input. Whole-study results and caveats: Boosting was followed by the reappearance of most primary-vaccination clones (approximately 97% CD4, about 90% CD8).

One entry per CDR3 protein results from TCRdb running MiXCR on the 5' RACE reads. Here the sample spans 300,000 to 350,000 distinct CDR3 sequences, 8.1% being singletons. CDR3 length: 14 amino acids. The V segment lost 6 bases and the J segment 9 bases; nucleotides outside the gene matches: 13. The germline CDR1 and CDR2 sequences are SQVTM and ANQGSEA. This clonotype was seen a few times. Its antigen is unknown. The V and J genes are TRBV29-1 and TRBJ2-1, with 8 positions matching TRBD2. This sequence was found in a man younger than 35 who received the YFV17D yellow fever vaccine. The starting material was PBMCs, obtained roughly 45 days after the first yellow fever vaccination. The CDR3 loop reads CSVGPGGPSGEQFF. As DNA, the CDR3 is TGCAGCGTAGGCCCGGGGGGGCCGTCCGGTGAGCAGTTCTTC.